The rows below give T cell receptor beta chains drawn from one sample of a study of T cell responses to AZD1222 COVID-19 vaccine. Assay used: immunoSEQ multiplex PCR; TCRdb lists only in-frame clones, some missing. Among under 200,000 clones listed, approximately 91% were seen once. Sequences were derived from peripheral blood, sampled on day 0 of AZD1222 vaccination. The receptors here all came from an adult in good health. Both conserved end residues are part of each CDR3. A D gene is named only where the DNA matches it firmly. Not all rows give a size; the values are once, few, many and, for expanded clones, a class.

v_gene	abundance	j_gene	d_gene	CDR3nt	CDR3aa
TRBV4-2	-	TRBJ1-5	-	TGTGCCAGCAGCCAAGGGGAAGGTCAGCCCCAGCATTTT	CASSQGEGQPQHF
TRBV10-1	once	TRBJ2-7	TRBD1	TGCGCCAGCAGTGAGTGGGGGACAGGTAACTACGAGCAGTACTTC	CASSEWGTGNYEQYF
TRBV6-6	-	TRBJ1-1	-	TGTGCCAGCAGTTACCCCCCTTCCGGGAACACTGAAGCTTTCTTT	CASSYPPSGNTEAFF
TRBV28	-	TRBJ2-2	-	TGTGCCAGCAGCCAATGGGCAGGTCTGAACACCGGGGAGCTGTTTTTT	CASSQWAGLNTGELFF
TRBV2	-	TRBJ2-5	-	TGTGCCAGCAGTCGACTATTCCAAAGCGGAGAGACCCAGTACTTC	CASSRLFQSGETQYF
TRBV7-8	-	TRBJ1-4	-	TGTGCCAGCAGCTTAGCACCGACCCGTGCAACTAATGAAAAACTGTTTTTT	CASSLAPTRATNEKLFF
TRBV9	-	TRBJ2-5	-	TGTGCCAGCAGCCGCGCATATCAAGAGACCCAGTACTTC	CASSRAYQETQYF
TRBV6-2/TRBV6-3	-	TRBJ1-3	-	TGTGCCAGCAGTTATCGGCTTCAAGGAAACACCATATATTTT	CASSYRLQGNTIYF
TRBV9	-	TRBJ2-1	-	TGTGCCAGCAGCCCCTATGGGACGGGGAGCTCCTACAATGAGCAGTTCTTC	CASSPYGTGSSYNEQFF
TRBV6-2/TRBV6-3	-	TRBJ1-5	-	TGTGCCAGCAGTCCCTGGGTGGGAGGTGACAATCAGCCCCAGCATTTT	CASSPWVGGDNQPQHF
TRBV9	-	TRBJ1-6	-	TGTGCCAGCAGCGTGGGTCTAACGTCACCCCTCCACTTT	CASSVGLTSPLHF
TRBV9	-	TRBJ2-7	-	TGTGCCAGCAGCGTAGACCTGCCCTCCTACGAGCAGTACTTC	CASSVDLPSYEQYF
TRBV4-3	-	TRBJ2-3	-	TGCGCCAGCAGCCAGGGACTCGGGAGCACAGATACGCAGTATTTT	CASSQGLGSTDTQYF
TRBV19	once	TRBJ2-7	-	TGTGCCAGTAGTATTGAGAGCTCCTACGAGCAGTACTTC	CASSIESSYEQYF
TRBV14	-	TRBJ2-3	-	TGTGCCAGCAGCCATATCAGGACAGCTACGCAGTATTTT	CASSHIRTATQYF
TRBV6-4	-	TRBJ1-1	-	TGTGCCAGCAGTGCTGACAGCATGAACACTGAAGCTTTCTTT	CASSADSMNTEAFF
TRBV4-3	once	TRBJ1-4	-	TGCGCCAGCAGCCAAGAAGTGTTGGGGGCGCGCAATGAAAAACTGTTTTTT	CASSQEVLGARNEKLFF
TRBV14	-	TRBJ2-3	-	TGTGCCAGCAGCCAAGATAAGGCCTTGGCGGCAGATACGCAGTATTTT	CASSQDKALAADTQYF
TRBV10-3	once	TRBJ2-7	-	TGTGCCATCAGGAATGCCGGGACGGACTACGAGCAGTACTTC	CAIRNAGTDYEQYF
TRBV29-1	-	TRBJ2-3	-	TGCAGCGTTGAAGATAAAGCAGATACGCAGTATTTT	CSVEDKADTQYF
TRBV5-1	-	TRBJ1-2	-	TGCGCCAGCAGCATAACAGGGAAGGATGGCTACACCTTC	CASSITGKDGYTF
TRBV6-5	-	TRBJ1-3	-	TGTGCCAGCAGCCCCAATTCAAGGTCTGGAAACACCATATATTTT	CASSPNSRSGNTIYF
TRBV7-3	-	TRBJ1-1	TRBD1	TGTGCCAGCAGCACAACGACAGGGTTCCGAGGTGAAGCTTTCTTT	CASSTTTGFRGEAFF
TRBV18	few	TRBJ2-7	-	TGTGCCAGCTCACCGATGCGGGACGAGCAGTACTTC	CASSPMRDEQYF
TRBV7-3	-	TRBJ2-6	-	TGTGCCAGCAGCTTATCGTCTGGGGCCAACGTCCTGACTTTC	CASSLSSGANVLTF
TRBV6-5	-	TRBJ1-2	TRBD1	TGTGCCAGCAGTACACCGGGACAGGGGAACTATGGCTACACCTTC	CASSTPGQGNYGYTF
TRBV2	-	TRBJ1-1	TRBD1	TGTGCCAGCAGTGCGCAGGGGGCTGGAACTGAAGCTTTCTTT	CASSAQGAGTEAFF
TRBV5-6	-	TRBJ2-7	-	TGTGCCAGCAGCACGAAGGACCGTTGGCGGTACGAGCAGTACTTC	CASSTKDRWRYEQYF
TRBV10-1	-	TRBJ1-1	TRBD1	TGCGCCAGCTCAAGACAGGGGACTGAAGCTTTCTTT	CASSRQGTEAFF
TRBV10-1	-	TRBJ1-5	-	TGCGCCAGCAGTGAGTCGGTGTGGGACAACAATCAGCCCCAGCATTTT	CASSESVWDNNQPQHF
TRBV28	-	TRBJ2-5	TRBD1	TGTGCCAGCAGTTTATCCGGGACAGGGGGCAAGGAGACCCAGTACTTC	CASSLSGTGGKETQYF
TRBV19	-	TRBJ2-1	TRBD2	TGTGCCAGTAGTATCACACTAGCGGGATACAATGAGCAGTTCTTC	CASSITLAGYNEQFF
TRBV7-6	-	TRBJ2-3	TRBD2	TGTGCCAGCAGCTTAACCCCCCCTATGAGCGGGAGTGTGCAGTATTTT	CASSLTPPMSGSVQYF
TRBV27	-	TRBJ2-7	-	TGTGCCAGCAGTCCCGGGCATCCTTACGAGCAGTACTTC	CASSPGHPYEQYF
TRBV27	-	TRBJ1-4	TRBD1	TGTGCCAGCAGTTTATTCACAGGGGGCCGAAATGAAAAACTGTTTTTT	CASSLFTGGRNEKLFF
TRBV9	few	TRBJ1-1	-	TGTGCCAGCAGCGTCAGGGCTGAGAACACTGAAGCTTTCTTT	CASSVRAENTEAFF
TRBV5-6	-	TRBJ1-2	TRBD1	TGTGCCAGCAGCTCGGTGGGACAGGGAGACTATGGCTACACCTTC	CASSSVGQGDYGYTF
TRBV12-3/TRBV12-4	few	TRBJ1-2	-	TGTGCCAGCACCTTGGGGGGATACTATGGCTACACCTTC	CASTLGGYYGYTF
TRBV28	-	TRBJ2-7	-	TGTGCCAGCACCCAGGCGGGTTGGGAGTACGAGCAGTACTTC	CASTQAGWEYEQYF
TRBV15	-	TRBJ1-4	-	TGTGCCACCGCCCTCCAGTTGGATGAAAAACTGTTTTTT	CATALQLDEKLFF
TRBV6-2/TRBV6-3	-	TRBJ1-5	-	TGTGCCAGCAGTTGGGCAGGACAGCAATATCAGCCCCAGCATTTT	CASSWAGQQYQPQHF
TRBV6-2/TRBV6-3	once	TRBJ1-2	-	TGTGCCAGCAGCCCTGGCCGGGACTATGGCTACACCTTC	CASSPGRDYGYTF
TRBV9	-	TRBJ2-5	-	TGTGCCAGCAGCGTAGATATCCTCGGGGGCCAAGAGACCCAGTACTTC	CASSVDILGGQETQYF
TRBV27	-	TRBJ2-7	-	TGTGCCAGCGGGGCTGGAGGGCCCTACGAGCAGTACTTC	CASGAGGPYEQYF
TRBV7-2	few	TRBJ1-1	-	TGTGCCAGCAGCTTAGGGGCAGCTATGAACACTGAAGCTTTCTTT	CASSLGAAMNTEAFF
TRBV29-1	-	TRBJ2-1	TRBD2	TGCAGCGTTGCGACTAGCGGGAGTTTGGTTGAGCAGTTCTTC	CSVATSGSLVEQFF
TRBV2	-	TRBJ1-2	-	TGTGCCAGCAGTGAAGGAAATAGCATCTATGGCTACACCTTC	CASSEGNSIYGYTF
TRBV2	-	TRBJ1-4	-	TGTGCCAGCAGCAATTCTCAAATAGGAAAACTGTTTTTT	CASSNSQIGKLFF
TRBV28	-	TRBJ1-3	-	TGTGCCAGCAGTCACGACAGAGTTGGAAACACCATATATTTT	CASSHDRVGNTIYF
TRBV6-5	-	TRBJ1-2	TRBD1	TGTGCCAGCAGTTTACTCAGGGGGCTCGCTAACTATGGCTACACCTTC	CASSLLRGLANYGYTF
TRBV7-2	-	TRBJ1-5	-	TGTGCCAGCAGCTTAAACGGGGGGCAGGCTAGCAATCAGCCCCAGCATTTT	CASSLNGGQASNQPQHF
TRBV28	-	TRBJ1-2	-	TGTGCCAGCAGTCGCCGTCCAGGGATCAACTATGGCTACACCTTC	CASSRRPGINYGYTF
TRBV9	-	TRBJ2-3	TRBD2	TGTGCCAGCAGCATCGGACTAGCTGGCACAGATACGCAGTATTTT	CASSIGLAGTDTQYF
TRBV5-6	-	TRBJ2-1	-	TGTGCCAGCAGCTTGGCGGGCAGGGGATACAATGAGCAGTTCTTC	CASSLAGRGYNEQFF
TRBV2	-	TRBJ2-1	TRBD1	TGTGCCAGCATCGGGGACAGGGGGCCTAGCGGAGACAATGAGCAGTTCTTC	CASIGDRGPSGDNEQFF
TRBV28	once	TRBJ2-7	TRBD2	TGTGCCAGCACCCCCGCCGGGACTAGCGACTACGAGCAGTACTTC	CASTPAGTSDYEQYF
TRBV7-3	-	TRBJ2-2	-	TGTGCCAGCAGCTCACAGTGGGGGAGGTTGTTTTTT	CASSSQWGRLFF
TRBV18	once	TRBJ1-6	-	TGTGCCAGCTCACCATTGGACAGAGGTTATAATTCACCCCTCCACTTT	CASSPLDRGYNSPLHF
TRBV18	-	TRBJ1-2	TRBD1	TGTGCCAGCTCACCACAGAGTGACAGGGGGCAAGGTGGCTACACCTTC	CASSPQSDRGQGGYTF
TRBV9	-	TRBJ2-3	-	TGTGCCAGCAGCGTTCAGGGGTCAGATACGCAGTATTTT	CASSVQGSDTQYF